The clone carrying this TCR beta chain was detected ten times or more. The target antigen is unknown. TCRdb ran MiXCR on the 5' RACE reads and lists one entry per CDR3 protein. The table has more than 300,000 distinct CDR3 sequences, 11% seen once; the top ten hold roughly 9%. This sample stems from a study of CD8 T cells in ankylosing spondylitis. The V and J ends lost 0 bases and 6 bases respectively, with 7 bases between them. The germline gives CDR1 SGHRS, CDR2 YFSETQ. This CDR3 comprises 14 residues. General study findings and limits: There were earlier reports of some motif variants in reactive arthritis synovial fluid and blood. The study identified a TCR beta motif of several highly homologous variants that appeared characteristic of ankylosing spondylitis blood. Clones tied to disease were said to be significantly enriched in matched ankylosing spondylitis synovial fluid.

V gene TRBV5-1 combines with J gene TRBJ1-6, with unresolved D. This TCR was sampled from a female donor with ankylosing spondylitis or in good health (not recorded which). Input material: blood, either unsorted or a sorted T cell fraction (not recorded which). As DNA, the CDR3 is TGCGCCAGCAGCTTGGACACGGCTAATTCACCCCTCCACTTT. It is translated as CASSLDTANSPLHF. Full variable domain (rest looked up from reference TRBV5-1 and TRBJ1-6): KAGVTQTPRYLIKTRGQQVTLSCSPISGHRSVSWYQQTPGQGLQFLFEYFSETQRNKGNFPGRFSGRQFSNSRSEMNVSTLELGDSALYLCASSLDTANSPLHFGNGTRLTVT.